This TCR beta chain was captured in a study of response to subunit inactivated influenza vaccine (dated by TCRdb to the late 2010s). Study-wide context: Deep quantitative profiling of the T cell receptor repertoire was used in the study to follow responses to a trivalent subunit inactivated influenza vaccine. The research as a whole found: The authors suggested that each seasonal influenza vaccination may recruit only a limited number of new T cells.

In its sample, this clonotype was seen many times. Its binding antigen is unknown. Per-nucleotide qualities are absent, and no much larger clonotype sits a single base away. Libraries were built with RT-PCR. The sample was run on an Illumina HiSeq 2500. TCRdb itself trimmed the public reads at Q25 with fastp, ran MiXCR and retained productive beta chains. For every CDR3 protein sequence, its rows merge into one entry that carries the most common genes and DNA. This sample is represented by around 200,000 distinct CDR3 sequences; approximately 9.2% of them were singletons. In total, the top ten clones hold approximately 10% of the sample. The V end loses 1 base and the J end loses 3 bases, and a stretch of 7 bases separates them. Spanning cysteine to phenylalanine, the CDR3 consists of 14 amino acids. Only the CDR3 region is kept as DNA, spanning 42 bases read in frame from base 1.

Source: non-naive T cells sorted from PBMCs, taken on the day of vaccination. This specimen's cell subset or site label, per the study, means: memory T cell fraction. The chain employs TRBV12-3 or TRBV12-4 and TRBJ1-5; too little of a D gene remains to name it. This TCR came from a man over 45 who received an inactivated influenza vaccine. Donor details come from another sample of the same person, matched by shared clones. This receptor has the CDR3 CASSLGRINQPQHF. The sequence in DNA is TGTGCCAGCAGTTTAGGCCGGATCAATCAGCCCCAGCATTTT.